The sequence of this TCR beta chain was determined in a study of T cell responses to AZD1222 COVID-19 vaccine. General study findings and limits: The reported proportion of spike-specific TCRs targeting unmutated variant regions was nearly half. No repertoire was sampled before or during the peak T cell response, only after it.

Second doses were pooled across both intervals (about 4 or about 12 weeks). TCRdb keeps only in-frame clones here, not all; method: immunoSEQ multiplex PCR. The repertoire holds 65,000 to 70,000 clones, with approximately 82% as singletons. Concerning this clone: Its antigen remains unknown.

The CDR3 is 13 amino acids. J gave up 1 base and V 8 bases, and 2 bases lay outside the gene matches. The germline gives CDR1 ENHRY, CDR2 SYGVKD. The chain couples TRBV10-3 to TRBJ2-3; 8 bases line up with TRBD2. The sample here was peripheral blood, taken 28 days after the second AZD1222 dose. The origin of this receptor is an adult who received the AZD1222 COVID-19 vaccine. The chain's CDR3 is CAIGTRGTDTQYF. The DNA for the CDR3 is TGTGCCATCGGGACTAGGGGCACAGATACGCAGTATTTT.